This section outlines one TCR beta chain sequence together with its context. Its antigen is currently unknown. This entry comes from a study of a mutant IDH1 vaccine in newly diagnosed glioma. Study background: There were roughly 62% males and about 38% females among treated patients, whose mean age was approximately 41 years. The timing of visit V12 was week 35, and that of visit V13 was week 47.

The germline V and J ends were trimmed by 0 bases and 2 bases, with 16 bases remaining between them. Per the germline V gene, CDR1 is LGHNA and CDR2 is YNFKEQ. The CDR3 runs 18 residues. The time point: week 35, safety follow-up. In every dose of vaccine, 300 ug of mutant IDH1 20-mer peptide was given alongside topical imiquimod. Produced via immunoSEQ multiplex PCR; TCRdb's table is partial and in-frame only. The sample holds 40,000 to 45,000 clones; about four fifths are singletons and the top ten take approximately 4.7%. The sequencing used PBMCs, collected from a glioma patient whose treatment included an IDH1 peptide vaccine. The chain employs TRBV4-2 and TRBJ2-2, with D possibly TRBD1 on 6 matching bases. This TCR was recovered from a woman in her thirties or forties with glioma. Some clones in this sample may be carry-over from other donors' samples. The CDR3 DNA sequence: TGTGCCAGCAGCCAAGATCCCACCGGACAGATAAACACCGGGGAGCTGTTTTTT. Its protein product is CASSQDPTGQINTGELFF.